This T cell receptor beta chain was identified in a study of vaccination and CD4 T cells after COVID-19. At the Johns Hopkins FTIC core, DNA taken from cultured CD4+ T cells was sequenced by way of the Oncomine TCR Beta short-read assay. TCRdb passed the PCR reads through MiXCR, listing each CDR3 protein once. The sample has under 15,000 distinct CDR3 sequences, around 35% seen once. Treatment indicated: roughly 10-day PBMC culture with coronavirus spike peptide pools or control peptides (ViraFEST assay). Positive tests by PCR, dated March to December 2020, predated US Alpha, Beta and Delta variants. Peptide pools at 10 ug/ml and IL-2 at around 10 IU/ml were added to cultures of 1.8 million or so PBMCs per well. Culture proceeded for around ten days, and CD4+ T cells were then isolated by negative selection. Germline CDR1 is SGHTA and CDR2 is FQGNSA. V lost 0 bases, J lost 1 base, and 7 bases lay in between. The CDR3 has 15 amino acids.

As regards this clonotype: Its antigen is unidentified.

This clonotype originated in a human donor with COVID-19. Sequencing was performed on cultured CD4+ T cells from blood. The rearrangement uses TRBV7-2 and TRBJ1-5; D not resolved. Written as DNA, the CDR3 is TGTGCCAGCAGCTTAGCCGGAGGAAGCAATCAGCCCCAGCATTTT. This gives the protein CASSLAGGSNQPQHF.